A single sample is the source of the 10 T cell receptor beta chains below, sequenced in a study of blood T cell repertoires in COVID-19. Some clones are missing from TCRdb's copy, which holds only in-frame ones; the method was immunoSEQ multiplex PCR. This sample has roughly 290,000 clones, with 90% found just once. Sequencing used PBMCs or T cells enriched from blood (not recorded which). Source of these receptors: a woman aged 18-29 years with acute COVID-19.

V usage is TRBV15 and J usage is TRBJ2-3; D is perhaps TRBD2 (5 bases). The V end lost 0 bases, the J end lost 4 bases, and 8 bases lay between the germline ends. The CDR3 sequence is 14 residues long. CDR1 is LNHNV, CDR2 YYDKDF, per germline (reference sequence). The CDR3 bases are TGTGCCACCAGCAGAGATCTTAGCGCAGATACGCAGTATTTT. Its translation: CATSRDLSADTQYF. The full variable domain, with the rest looked up from reference TRBV15 and TRBJ2-3, is DAMVIQNPRYQVTQFGKPVTLSCSQTLNHNVMYWYQQKSSQAPKLLFHYYDKDFNNEADTPDNFQSRRPNTSFCFLDIRSPGLGDTAMYLCATSRDLSADTQYFGPGTRLTVL.

The chain recombines TRBV29-1 with TRBJ1-3; 7 bases fit TRBD1. Germline V CDR1 and CDR2: SQVTM, ANQGSEA. J was trimmed by 0 bases and V by 1 base; bases with no gene match: 3. The CDR3 sequence is 15 residues long. For the CDR3, the DNA is TGCAGCGTTGAAGGGGACAGCGCCTCTGGAAACACCATATATTTT. Residues: CSVEGDSASGNTIYF.

On this clone itself: At one boundary the junction diverges from the germline segment, which might be a read error. The CDR3 sequence: CASSVTHSSYEQYF. The CDR3, as DNA: TGTGCCAGCAGCGTAACCCACAGTTCCTACGAGCAGTACTTC. This chain connects TRBV7-3 to TRBJ2-7; no definite D call. This CDR3 has 14 amino acids. Germline lookup yields CDR1 SGHTA and CDR2 FQGTGA.

The V gene is TRBV6-5, the J gene TRBJ2-1; D remains ambiguous. CDR1 is MNHEY and CDR2 is SVGAGI in the germline V gene. The CDR3 loop spans 11 amino acids. The germline V and J ends were trimmed by 6 bases and 4 bases, with 4 bases remaining between them. DNA for the CDR3: TGTGCCAGCAGGTTATACAATGAGCAGTTCTTC. Its protein product is CASRLYNEQFF.

The chain uses TRBV11-2 and TRBJ1-5, with a tentative D call TRBD1 (6 bases). CDR1 and CDR2 from the germline V gene are SGHAT and FQNNGV. Trimming shortened V by 2 bases and J by 3 bases, and 11 bases separated the two germline ends. The CDR3 contains 15 residues. The CDR3 reads CASSLSGQNNQPQHF. CDR3 coding DNA: TGTGCCAGCAGCTTAAGTGGACAGAACAATCAGCCCCAGCATTTT. Filled out from reference TRBV11-2 and TRBJ1-5, the complete variable domain reads EAGVAQSPRYKIIEKRQSVAFWCNPISGHATLYWYQQILGQGPKLLIQFQNNGVVDDSQLPKDRFSAERLKGVDSTLKIQPAKLEDSAVYLCASSLSGQNNQPQHFGDGTRLSIL.

The chain uses TRBV4-1 and TRBJ2-7; maybe TRBD2 (5 bases). Germline CDR1 is MGHRA and CDR2 is YSYEKL. Trimming removed 0 bases at V and 6 bases at J, with 9 bases between. This CDR3 is built from 13 residues. CDR3: CASSQEGGGEQYF. CDR3 nucleotides: TGCGCCAGCAGCCAAGAAGGAGGAGGCGAGCAGTACTTC.

The V gene is TRBV15, the J gene TRBJ2-5; D remains ambiguous. Per germline, CDR1 LNHNV and CDR2 YYDKDF (reference sequence). This CDR3 contains 12 residues. The ends were cut back, 0 bases at V and 11 bases at J, with 10 bases in the middle. The CDR3 protein is CATSRDPAVQYF. CDR3 coding DNA: TGTGCCACCAGCAGAGATCCGGCGGTACAGTACTTC.

This CDR3 reads CASSFGQKYEQYF. In DNA, the CDR3 is TGTGCCAGCAGTTTCGGACAGAAATACGAGCAGTACTTC. V is TRBV12-3 or TRBV12-4 and J is TRBJ2-7; D might be TRBD1 (6 bases). Trimming removed 3 bases from V and 4 bases from J, with 10 bases in between. The CDR3 totals 13 residues.

In this sample, this clone turned up once. The chain links TRBV15 to TRBJ1-2; no clear D gene. The CDR3 spans 15 residues. Trimming took 1 base from V and 4 from J, leaving 13 bases between them. CDR1 and CDR2 (germline): LNHNV, YYDKDF (reference sequence). The CDR3 DNA is TGTGCCACCAGCAGAGTCGACACCGGTCCCTATGGCTACACCTTC. This translates into CATSRVDTGPYGYTF.

J is TRBJ2-7 and V is TRBV27; 8 bases line up with TRBD1. V lost 7 bases to trimming and J lost 3 bases; unmatched junction nucleotides: 8. CDR1 is MNHEY, CDR2 SMNVEV, per germline (reference sequence). CDR3 length: 14 amino acids. The CDR3 region has the DNA TGTGCCAGCAAACGGACAGGGCCAAACTACGAGCAGTACTTC. This gives the protein CASKRTGPNYEQYF.